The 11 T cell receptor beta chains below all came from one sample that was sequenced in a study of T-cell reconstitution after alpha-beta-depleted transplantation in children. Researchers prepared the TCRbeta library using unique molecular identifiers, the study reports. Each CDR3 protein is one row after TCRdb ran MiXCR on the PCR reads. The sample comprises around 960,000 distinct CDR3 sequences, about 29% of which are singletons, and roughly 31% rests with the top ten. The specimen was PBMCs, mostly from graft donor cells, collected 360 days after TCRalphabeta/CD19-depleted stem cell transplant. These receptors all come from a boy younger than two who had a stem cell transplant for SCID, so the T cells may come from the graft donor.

The CDR3 loop is CASSLGDATDTQYF. DNA of the CDR3: TGTGCCAGCAGCTTGGGGGACGCCACAGATACGCAGTATTTT. The genes are TRBV5-6 and TRBJ2-3; D might be TRBD1 or TRBD2, each matching 5 bases. Trimming took 0 bases from V and 2 from J, leaving 7 bases between them. Germline lookup yields CDR1 SGHDT and CDR2 YYEEEE. This CDR3 has 14 residues.

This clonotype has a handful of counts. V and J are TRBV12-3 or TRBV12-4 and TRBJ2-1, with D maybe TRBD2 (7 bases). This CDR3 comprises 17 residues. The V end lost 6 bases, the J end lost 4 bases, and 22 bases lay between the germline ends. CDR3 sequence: CASSHPRGGLPYNEQFF. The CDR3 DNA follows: TGTGCCAGCAGCCACCCTAGGGGGGGGCTTCCATACAATGAGCAGTTCTTC.

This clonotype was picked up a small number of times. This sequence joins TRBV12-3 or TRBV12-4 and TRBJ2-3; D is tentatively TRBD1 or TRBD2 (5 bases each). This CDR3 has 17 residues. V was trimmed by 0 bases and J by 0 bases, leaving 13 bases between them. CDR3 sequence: CASSLATGTVSTDTQYF. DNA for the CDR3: TGTGCCAGCAGTTTAGCCACCGGGACGGTGAGCACAGATACGCAGTATTTT.

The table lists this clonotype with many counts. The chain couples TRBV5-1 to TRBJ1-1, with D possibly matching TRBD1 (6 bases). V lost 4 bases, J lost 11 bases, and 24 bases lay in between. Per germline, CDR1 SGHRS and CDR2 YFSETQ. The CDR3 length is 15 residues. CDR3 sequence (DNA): TGCGCCAGCAGCGGCGATTACAGTACAGGGAGGACGGCTTTCTTT. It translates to CASSGDYSTGRTAFF.

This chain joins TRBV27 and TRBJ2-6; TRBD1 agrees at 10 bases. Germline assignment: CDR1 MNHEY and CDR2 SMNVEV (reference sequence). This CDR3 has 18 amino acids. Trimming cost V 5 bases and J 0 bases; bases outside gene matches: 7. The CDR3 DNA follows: TGTGCCAGCAGTCCACGACAGGGGGCTCCCTCTGGGGCCAACGTCCTGACTTTC. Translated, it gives CASSPRQGAPSGANVLTF.

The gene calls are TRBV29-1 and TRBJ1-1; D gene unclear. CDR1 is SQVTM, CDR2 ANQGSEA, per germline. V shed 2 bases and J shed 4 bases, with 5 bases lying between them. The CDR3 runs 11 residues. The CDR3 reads CSVERPTEAFF. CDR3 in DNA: TGCAGCGTTGAACGTCCCACTGAAGCTTTCTTT.

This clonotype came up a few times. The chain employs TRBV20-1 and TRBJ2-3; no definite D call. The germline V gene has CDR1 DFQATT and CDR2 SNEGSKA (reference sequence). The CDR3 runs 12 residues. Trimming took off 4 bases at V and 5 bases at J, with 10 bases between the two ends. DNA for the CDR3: TGCAGTGCTACCCCTTCGAGAGATACGCAGTATTTT. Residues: CSATPSRDTQYF.

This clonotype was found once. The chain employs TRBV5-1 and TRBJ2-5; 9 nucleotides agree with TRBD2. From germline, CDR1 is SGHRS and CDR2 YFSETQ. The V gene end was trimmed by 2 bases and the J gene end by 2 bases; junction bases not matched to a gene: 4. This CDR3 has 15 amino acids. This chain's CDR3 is CASSFAGGYQETQYF. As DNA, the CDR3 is TGCGCCAGCAGCTTCGCGGGAGGGTATCAAGAGACCCAGTACTTC. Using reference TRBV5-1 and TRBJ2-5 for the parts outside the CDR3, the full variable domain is KAGVTQTPRYLIKTRGQQVTLSCSPISGHRSVSWYQQTPGQGLQFLFEYFSETQRNKGNFPGRFSGRQFSNSRSEMNVSTLELGDSALYLCASSFAGGYQETQYFGPGTRLLVL.

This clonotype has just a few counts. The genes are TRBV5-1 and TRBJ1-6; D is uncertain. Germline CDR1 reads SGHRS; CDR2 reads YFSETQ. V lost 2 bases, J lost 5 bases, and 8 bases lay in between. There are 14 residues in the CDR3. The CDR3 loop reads CASSFDGHNSPLHF. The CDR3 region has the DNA TGCGCCAGCAGCTTCGACGGTCATAATTCACCCCTCCACTTT.

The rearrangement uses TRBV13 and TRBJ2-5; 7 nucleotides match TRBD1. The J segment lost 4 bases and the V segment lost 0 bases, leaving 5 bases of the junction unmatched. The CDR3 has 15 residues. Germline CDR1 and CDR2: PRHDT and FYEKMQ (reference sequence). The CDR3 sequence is CASSLGTGSGETQYF. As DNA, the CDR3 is TGTGCCAGCAGCTTAGGGACAGGGTCGGGAGAGACCCAGTACTTC.

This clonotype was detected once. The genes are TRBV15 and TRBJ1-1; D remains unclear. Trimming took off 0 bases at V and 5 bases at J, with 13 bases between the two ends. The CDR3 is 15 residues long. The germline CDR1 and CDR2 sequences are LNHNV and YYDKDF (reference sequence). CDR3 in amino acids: CATSREAGVRTEAFF. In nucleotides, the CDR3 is TGTGCCACCAGCAGAGAGGCCGGGGTCCGGACTGAAGCTTTCTTT.